This T cell receptor (beta chain) was observed in a study of T cell responses to AZD1222 COVID-19 vaccine. Whole-study findings and limits: Increased Spike-specific TCR breadth and depth were observed after two AZD1222 doses.

Here immunoSEQ multiplex PCR was the method, and the copy in TCRdb shows in-frame clones only, minus some. Among 75,000 to 95,000 clones, around 85% were seen once, and the ten largest hold 4.5%. On this clone: Its antigen remains unidentified.

This clonotype was obtained from an adult who received the AZD1222 COVID-19 vaccine. The specimen was peripheral blood, collected 28 days after the second AZD1222 dose.

The CDR3 spells CAWSSPGTGNQPQHF. As DNA, the CDR3 is TGTGCCTGGAGTTCTCCCGGGACAGGGAATCAGCCCCAGCATTTT. The chain joins TRBV30 to TRBJ1-5; TRBD1 aligns across 9 bases. There are 15 residues in the CDR3. Germline-derived CDR1 and CDR2 are GTSNPN and SVGIG (reference sequence). With V trimmed by 2 bases and J by 4 bases, 6 bases remained unmatched.